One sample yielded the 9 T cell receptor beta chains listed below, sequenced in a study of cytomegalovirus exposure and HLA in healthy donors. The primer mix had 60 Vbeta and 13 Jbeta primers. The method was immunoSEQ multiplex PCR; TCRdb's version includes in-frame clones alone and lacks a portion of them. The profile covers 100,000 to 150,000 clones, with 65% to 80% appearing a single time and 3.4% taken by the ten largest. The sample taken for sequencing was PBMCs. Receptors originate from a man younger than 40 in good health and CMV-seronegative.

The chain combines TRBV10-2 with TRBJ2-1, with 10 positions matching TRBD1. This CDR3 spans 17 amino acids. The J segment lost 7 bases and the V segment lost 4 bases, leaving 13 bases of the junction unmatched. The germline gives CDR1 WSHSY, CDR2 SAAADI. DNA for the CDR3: TGCGCCAGCAGTGTAGCCCCCAGGACAGGGGGAAAAAATGAGCAGTTCTTC. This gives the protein CASSVAPRTGGKNEQFF.

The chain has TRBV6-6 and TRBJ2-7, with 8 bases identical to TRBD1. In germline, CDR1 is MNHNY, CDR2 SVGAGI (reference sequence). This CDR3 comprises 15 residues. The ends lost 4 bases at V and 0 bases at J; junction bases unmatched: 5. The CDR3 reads CASSSRTGSSYEQYF. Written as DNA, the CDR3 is TGTGCCAGCAGTTCTCGGACAGGGAGCTCCTACGAGCAGTACTTC.

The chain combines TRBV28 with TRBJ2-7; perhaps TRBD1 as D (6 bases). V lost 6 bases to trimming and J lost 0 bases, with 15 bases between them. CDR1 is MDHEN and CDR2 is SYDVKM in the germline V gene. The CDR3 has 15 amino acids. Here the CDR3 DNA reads TGTGCCAGCAGCTCAGGGGCGGTAAGCTCCTACGAGCAGTACTTC. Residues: CASSSGAVSSYEQYF.

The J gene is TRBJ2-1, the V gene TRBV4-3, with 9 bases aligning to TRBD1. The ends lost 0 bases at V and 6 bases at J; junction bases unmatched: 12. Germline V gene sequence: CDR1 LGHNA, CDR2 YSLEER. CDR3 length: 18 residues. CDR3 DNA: TGCGCCAGCAGCCAAGAAACAAGAGGGACAGGGTATGGCAATGAGCAGTTCTTC. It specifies CASSQETRGTGYGNEQFF.

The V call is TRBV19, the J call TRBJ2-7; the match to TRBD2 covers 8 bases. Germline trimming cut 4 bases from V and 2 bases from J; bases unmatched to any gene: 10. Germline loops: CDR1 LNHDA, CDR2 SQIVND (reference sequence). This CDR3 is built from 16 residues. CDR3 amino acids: CASSKAGGPTPYEQYF. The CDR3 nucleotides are TGTGCCAGTAGTAAGGCGGGGGGCCCTACCCCCTACGAGCAGTACTTC.

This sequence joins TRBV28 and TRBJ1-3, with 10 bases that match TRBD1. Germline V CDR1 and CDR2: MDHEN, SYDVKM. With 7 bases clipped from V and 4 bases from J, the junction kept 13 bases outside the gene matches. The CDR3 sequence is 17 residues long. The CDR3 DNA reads TGTGCCAGCACCCTAGAGGGACAGGGGAAGGCCGGAAACACCATATATTTT. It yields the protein CASTLEGQGKAGNTIYF.

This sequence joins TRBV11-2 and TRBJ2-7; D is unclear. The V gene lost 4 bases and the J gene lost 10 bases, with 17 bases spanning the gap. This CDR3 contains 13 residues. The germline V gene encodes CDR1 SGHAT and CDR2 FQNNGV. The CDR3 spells CASSSPQQPLQYF. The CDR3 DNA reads TGTGCCAGCAGCTCCCCCCAACAGCCGTTACAGTACTTC.

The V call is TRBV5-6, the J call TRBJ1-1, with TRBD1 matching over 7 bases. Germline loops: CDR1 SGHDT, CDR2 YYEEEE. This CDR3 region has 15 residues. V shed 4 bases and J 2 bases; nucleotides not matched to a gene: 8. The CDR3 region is CASSLRDRPNTEAFF. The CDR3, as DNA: TGTGCCAGCAGCCTCCGGGACAGACCCAACACTGAAGCTTTCTTT.

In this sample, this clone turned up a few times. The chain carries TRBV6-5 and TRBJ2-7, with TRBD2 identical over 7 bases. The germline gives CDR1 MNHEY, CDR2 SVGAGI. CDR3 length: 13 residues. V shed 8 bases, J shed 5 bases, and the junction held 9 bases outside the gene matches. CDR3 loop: CASSLRGVNEQYF. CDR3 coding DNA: TGTGCCAGCTCCCTACGGGGGGTTAACGAGCAGTACTTC.